The rows below give T cell receptor beta chains drawn from one sample of a study of blood T cell repertoires in COVID-19. Libraries were prepared by immunoSEQ multiplex PCR; TCRdb keeps only in-frame clonotypes and omits some of them. The sample has 250,000 to 300,000 clones; approximately 91% are singletons. Sequencing used PBMCs or T cells enriched from blood (not recorded which). These receptor sequences come from a woman aged 40 to 55 with acute COVID-19. Each CDR3 is given with its conserved first and last residue. The D gene is left open where the match is weak. Some rows mark clone size as missing; the rest say once, few, many or name a class of expanded clone.

clone size	J gene	D gene	V gene	CDR3 DNA	CDR3 protein
NA	TRBJ1-6	NA	TRBV20-1	TGCAGTGCTAGTGGGGAGAGCTCCTATAATTCACCCCTCCACTTT	CSASGESSYNSPLHF
NA	TRBJ1-6	NA	TRBV7-2	TGTGCCAGCAGCTTAGAGGCGGGACGAAATTCACCCCTCCACTTT	CASSLEAGRNSPLHF
NA	TRBJ1-1	NA	TRBV19	TGTGCCAGTAAAGATTTGCGGGGGAGGAACACTGAAGCTTTCTTT	CASKDLRGRNTEAFF
NA	TRBJ1-4	NA	TRBV28	TGTGCCAGCAAGTCACTTGCAACTAATGAAAAACTGTTTTTT	CASKSLATNEKLFF
NA	TRBJ2-5	TRBD2	TRBV7-2	TGTGCCAGCAGCTTACTAGCGGGGGCCACCCAGTACTTC	CASSLLAGATQYF
once	TRBJ2-1	TRBD1	TRBV7-2	TGTGCCAGCAGCACCCCCGGGACAGACAATGAGCAGTTCTTC	CASSTPGTDNEQFF
NA	TRBJ1-2	NA	TRBV28	TGTGCCAGCAGTTTATGGGGAGTTGCTAACTATGGCTACACCTTC	CASSLWGVANYGYTF
NA	TRBJ2-2	TRBD2	TRBV7-3	TGTGCCAGCAGCTCGCCTAGCGGGGGGACGAACACCGGGGAGCTGTTTTTT	CASSSPSGGTNTGELFF
NA	TRBJ2-7	TRBD1	TRBV28	TGTGCCAGCCTCAGACAGGGGCCCTACGAGCAGTACTTC	CASLRQGPYEQYF
NA	TRBJ2-7	TRBD2	TRBV4-3	TGCGCCAGCAGCCAGACCTCCGGGACTAGCGGGATAATACGCCCCTACGAGCAGTACTTC	CASSQTSGTSGIIRPYEQYF
NA	TRBJ1-2	TRBD1	TRBV23-1	TGCGCCAGCAGCCAGGACAGGGGGCTTTACTATGGCTACACCTTC	CASSQDRGLYYGYTF
once	TRBJ1-2	NA	TRBV6-1	TGTGCCAGCAGTGATATAACCAGGACAGCAGATGGCTACACCTTC	CASSDITRTADGYTF
NA	TRBJ1-5	NA	TRBV24-1	TGTGCCACCAGTGATTCGTCAGGGAATCAGCCCCAGCATTTT	CATSDSSGNQPQHF
NA	TRBJ1-1	NA	TRBV29-1	TGCAGCGTGGGGGCGGTGGCAGGGAATGGTGAAGCTTTCTTT	CSVGAVAGNGEAFF
NA	TRBJ1-2	TRBD1	TRBV18	TGTGCCAGCTCAATTCCCGGGACAGGGGGTGGCTACACCTTC	CASSIPGTGGGYTF
NA	TRBJ2-2	NA	TRBV7-9	TGTGCCAGCAGCCTCTATCGGGGGAAGGCGGGCACCGGGGAGCTGTTTTTT	CASSLYRGKAGTGELFF
NA	TRBJ1-1	NA	TRBV3-1/TRBV3-2	TGTGCCAGCAGCCAAGCGGGGGGAACCACTGAAGCTTTCTTT	CASSQAGGTTEAFF
NA	TRBJ1-2	TRBD1	TRBV2	TGTGCCAGCGCTCTGACAGGGAGCCCTAACTATGGCTACACCTTC	CASALTGSPNYGYTF
NA	TRBJ1-2	NA	TRBV28	TGTGCCAGCAGTTCCTTAGGCTACACCTTC	CASSSLGYTF
NA	TRBJ2-1	NA	TRBV29-1	TGCAGCGTTTCCTCCCATGAGCAGTTCTTC	CSVSSHEQFF
NA	TRBJ2-3	TRBD2	TRBV18	TGTGCCAGCTCACCCCTAGCGGGAGTGGGAGATACGCAGTATTTT	CASSPLAGVGDTQYF
NA	TRBJ2-2	NA	TRBV24-1	TGTGCCACCAGGGCAACACAGGGATCCGGGGAGCTGTTTTTT	CATRATQGSGELFF
NA	TRBJ2-7	TRBD1	TRBV19	TGTGCCAGTAGAACCGACAGGGGCCCCTACGAGCAGTACTTC	CASRTDRGPYEQYF
NA	TRBJ1-1	TRBD1	TRBV7-9	TGTGCCAGCAGCTTGACAGGGGGCGGAAGAAACACTGAAGCTTTCTTT	CASSLTGGGRNTEAFF
NA	TRBJ1-6	NA	TRBV5-1	TGCGCCAGCAGCTTGGTATCGGTTTATAATTCACCCCTCCACTTT	CASSLVSVYNSPLHF
NA	TRBJ2-5	TRBD2	TRBV24-1	TGTGCCACCAGTGATGCGGGGGACCAAGAGACCCAGTACTTC	CATSDAGDQETQYF
NA	TRBJ1-5	TRBD1	TRBV28	TGTGCCAGCACCCCACAGGGGGCGAATCAGCCCCAGCATTTT	CASTPQGANQPQHF
NA	TRBJ2-2	TRBD2	TRBV3-1/TRBV3-2	TGTGCCAGCAGCCAAGAGGGGACTAGCGGGGGGCTACCGAACACCGGGGAGCTGTTTTTT	CASSQEGTSGGLPNTGELFF
NA	TRBJ1-1	NA	TRBV7-9	TGTGCCAGCAGCCCGAGGACAGCAACCACTGAAGCTTTCTTT	CASSPRTATTEAFF
NA	TRBJ1-1	TRBD1	TRBV29-1	TGCAGCGTTGAAGGGGGACAGGGTAACACTGAAGCTTTCTTT	CSVEGGQGNTEAFF
NA	TRBJ1-6	NA	TRBV19	TGTGCCAGTAGTATCGGGGCAGGGGTGGATTCACCCCTCCACTTT	CASSIGAGVDSPLHF
NA	TRBJ1-1	NA	TRBV18	TGTGCCAGCTCAGATCTACAGGGTCTTGACACTGAAGCTTTCTTT	CASSDLQGLDTEAFF
NA	TRBJ1-2	TRBD1	TRBV5-1	TGCGCCAGCAGTTATCGGGGACAGGAAACCCTCTATGGCTACACCTTC	CASSYRGQETLYGYTF
NA	TRBJ2-3	TRBD2	TRBV13	TGTGCCAGCAGCCCCCGGGGGGGTAGCACAGATACGCAGTATTTT	CASSPRGGSTDTQYF
NA	TRBJ2-1	TRBD1	TRBV19	TGTGCCAGTAAGGGACAGGAGGGGAATGAGCAGTTCTTC	CASKGQEGNEQFF
NA	TRBJ1-3	NA	TRBV23-1	TGCGCCAGCAGCACCCTGAGGGGGACGTCGAGCTCTGGAAACACCATATATTTT	CASSTLRGTSSSGNTIYF
NA	TRBJ1-1	TRBD1	TRBV19	TGTGCCAGTAGTATGACACAGGGGGGAAACACTGAAGCTTTCTTT	CASSMTQGGNTEAFF
NA	TRBJ1-6	TRBD1	TRBV20-1	TGCAGTGCTAGTTTGACAGGGAGGACGTATAATTCACCCCTCCACTTT	CSASLTGRTYNSPLHF
NA	TRBJ1-2	TRBD1	TRBV28	TGTGCCAGCAGCCCGGGGACAGGATATGGCTACACCTTC	CASSPGTGYGYTF
NA	TRBJ2-1	TRBD2	TRBV6-1	TGTGCCAGCAGTGGAGGGGTAGCGGGGGGGCCTGAAAATGAGCAGTTCTTC	CASSGGVAGGPENEQFF
once	TRBJ1-2	NA	TRBV10-3	TGTGCCATCAAGGGAGTCGATAACTATGGCTACACCTTC	CAIKGVDNYGYTF